A single T cell receptor beta chain is shown here with its context. Its antigen is as yet unknown. Time point in this sample: blood 4 weeks post-SBRT, at nephrectomy. Noted treatment: 15 Gy SBRT to primary tumor, nephrectomy 4 weeks later. Nephrectomy followed 15 Gy stereotactic body radiation by 4 weeks. The patient's renal cell carcinoma had clear cell pathology. This sample is drawn from a study of radiation and T cells in renal cell carcinoma. Study conclusions and caveats: Top tumor clonotypes rose in blood 2 weeks post-radiation, then contracted. Baseline intratumoral clonotype presence is unknown without pretreatment biopsies.

TCRdb's copy holds only in-frame clones and misses some; the assay was immunoSEQ multiplex PCR. The table has around 170,000 clones, about nine tenths seen once. The receptor was isolated from a woman aged 45-60 years with renal cell carcinoma. The material sequenced was blood, taken from a patient whose treatment included radiotherapy and nephrectomy.

The DNA of the CDR3 is TGTGCCAGCAGCCAAGAATGGCTAGTGGGTGAGCAGTTCTTC. This encodes CASSQEWLVGEQFF. The V gene is TRBV4-2, the J gene TRBJ2-1; no definite D call. CDR1 and CDR2 (germline): LGHNA, YNFKEQ. V was pared by 0 bases and J by 9 bases, with 12 bases between. The CDR3 spans 14 residues.